Below, one TCR beta chain is given with its context. The antigen remains undetermined. The data were obtained in a study of cytomegalovirus exposure and HLA in healthy donors. Study in general: Early release data held around 80 million unique TCRs from HLA-typed donors. Study-level findings and limits: In an earlier analysis, productive rearrangement rates for most beta V segments clustered near 90% or 30%. In a later analysis, at a false discovery rate of 0.05, some 17,000 TCR beta sequences were associated with HLA alleles.

The PCR had 60 Vbeta and 13 Jbeta primers. Clones were read by immunoSEQ multiplex PCR, and TCRdb kept only the in-frame ones, dropping some. The sample shows tens of thousands of clones, 65% to 90% of them seen only once. Per the germline V gene, CDR1 is MDHEN and CDR2 is SYDVKM. V shed 6 bases and J shed 4 bases, with 7 bases lying between them. The CDR3 is 12 amino acids. Source material: PBMCs. The sequence derives from a man between 70 and 80 years old in good health and CMV-seropositive. The chain recombines TRBV28 with TRBJ1-3; D ambiguous. In DNA form, the CDR3 reads TGTGCCAGCAGCGGGGAAGGAAACACCATATATTTT. This codes for CASSGEGNTIYF.